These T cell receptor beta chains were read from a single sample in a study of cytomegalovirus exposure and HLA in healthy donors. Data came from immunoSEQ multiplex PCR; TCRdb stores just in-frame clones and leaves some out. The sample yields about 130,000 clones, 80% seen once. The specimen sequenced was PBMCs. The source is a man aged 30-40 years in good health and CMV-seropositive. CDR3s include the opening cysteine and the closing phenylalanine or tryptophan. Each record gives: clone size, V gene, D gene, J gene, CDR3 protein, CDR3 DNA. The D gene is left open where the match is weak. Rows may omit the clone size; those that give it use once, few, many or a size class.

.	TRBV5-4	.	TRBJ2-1	CASSLFLSGNEQFF	TGTGCCAGCAGCTTGTTCTTGTCGGGCAATGAGCAGTTCTTC
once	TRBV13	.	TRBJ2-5	CASSLVLGGETQYF	TGTGCCAGCAGCTTAGTCTTGGGGGGAGAGACCCAGTACTTC
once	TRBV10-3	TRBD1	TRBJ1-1	CAISRTGSNTEAFF	TGTGCCATTAGCCGGACAGGTTCGAACACTGAAGCTTTCTTT
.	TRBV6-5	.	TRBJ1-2	CASKREVGANYGYTF	TGTGCCAGCAAGCGGGAGGTAGGGGCTAACTATGGCTACACCTTC
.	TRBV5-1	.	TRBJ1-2	CASARRQVDGYTF	TGCGCCAGCGCCCGCCGACAGGTCGATGGCTACACCTTC
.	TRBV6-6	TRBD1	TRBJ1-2	CASSATGTGLYGYTF	TGTGCCAGCAGTGCAACCGGGACAGGTCTTTATGGCTACACCTTC
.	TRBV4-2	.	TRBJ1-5	CASSQGGHQPQHF	TGTGCCAGCAGCCAAGGAGGGCATCAGCCCCAGCATTTT
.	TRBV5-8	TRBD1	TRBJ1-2	CASSRTGGASKRYGYTF	TGTGCCAGCAGCCGGACAGGGGGCGCATCAAAGCGCTATGGCTACACCTTC
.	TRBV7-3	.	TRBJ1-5	CASSPLLRAGQPQHF	TGTGCCAGCAGCCCCCTGCTCCGAGCGGGACAGCCCCAGCATTTT
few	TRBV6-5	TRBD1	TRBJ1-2	CASSPPGGGYTF	TGTGCCAGCAGCCCTCCAGGGGGCGGCTACACCTTC
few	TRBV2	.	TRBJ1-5	CASTLGGQNNQPQHF	TGTGCCAGCACCCTCGGAGGACAGAACAATCAGCCCCAGCATTTT
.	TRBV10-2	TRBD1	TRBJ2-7	CASSTLRGTGSYEQYF	TGCGCCAGCAGCACATTGAGAGGGACAGGGTCCTACGAGCAGTACTTC
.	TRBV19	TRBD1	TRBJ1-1	CASSTGQGFGNTEAFF	TGTGCCAGTAGTACGGGACAGGGGTTTGGGAACACTGAAGCTTTCTTT
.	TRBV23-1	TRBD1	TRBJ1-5	CASSQSRDRDNQPQHF	TGCGCCAGCAGTCAATCGAGGGACAGGGACAATCAGCCCCAGCATTTT
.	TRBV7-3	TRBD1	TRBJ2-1	CASSRDRDNEQFF	TGTGCCAGCAGCCGTGACAGGGACAATGAGCAGTTCTTC
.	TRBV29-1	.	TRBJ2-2	CSGGLGNTGELFF	TGCAGCGGAGGACTTGGGAACACCGGGGAGCTGTTTTTT
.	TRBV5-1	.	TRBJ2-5	CASSFNARGETQYF	TGCGCCAGCAGCTTTAACGCCAGGGGAGAGACCCAGTACTTC
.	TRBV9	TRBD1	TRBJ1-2	CASSALRDRVNGYTF	TGTGCCAGCAGCGCACTCAGGGACAGGGTAAACGGCTACACCTTC
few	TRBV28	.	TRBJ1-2	CASSIQATYGYTF	TGTGCCAGCAGTATACAGGCGACCTATGGCTACACCTTC
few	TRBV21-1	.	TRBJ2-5	CASSTQRRETQYF	TGTGCCAGCAGCACACAGCGGAGGGAGACCCAGTACTTC
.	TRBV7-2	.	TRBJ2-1	CASSLGPGNNEQFF	TGTGCCAGCAGCTTGGGTCCGGGAAACAATGAGCAGTTCTTC
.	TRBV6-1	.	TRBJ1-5	CASSEAVGGNQPQHF	TGTGCCAGCAGTGAAGCGGTGGGGGGGAATCAGCCCCAGCATTTT
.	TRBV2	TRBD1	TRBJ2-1	CASQQGTREGEQFF	TGTGCCAGCCAACAGGGGACCCGCGAGGGTGAGCAGTTCTTC
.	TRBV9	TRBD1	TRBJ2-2	CASSLYGTGNTGELFF	TGTGCCAGCAGCTTATATGGGACAGGGAACACCGGGGAGCTGTTTTTT
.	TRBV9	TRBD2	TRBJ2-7	CASSALAGGPYEQYF	TGTGCCAGCAGCGCATTAGCGGGGGGGCCCTACGAGCAGTACTTC
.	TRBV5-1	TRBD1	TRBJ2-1	CASSLLQTRGPNNEQFF	TGCGCCAGCAGCTTATTACAGACGAGGGGGCCTAACAATGAGCAGTTCTTC
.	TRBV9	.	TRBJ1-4	CASSPDGGAINEKLFF	TGTGCCAGCAGCCCAGACGGGGGGGCGATTAATGAAAAACTGTTTTTT
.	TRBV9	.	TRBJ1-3	CASSPGWSGGGNTIYF	TGTGCCAGCAGCCCGGGGTGGTCGGGCGGTGGAAACACCATATATTTT
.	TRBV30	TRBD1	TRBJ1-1	CAWQRDRGTEAFF	TGTGCCTGGCAGCGGGACAGGGGCACTGAAGCTTTCTTT
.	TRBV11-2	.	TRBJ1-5	CASSLNLQHNQPQHF	TGTGCCAGCAGCTTAAACCTACAGCACAATCAGCCCCAGCACTTT
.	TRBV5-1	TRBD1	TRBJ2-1	CASSPQPGQVNYNEQFF	TGCGCCAGCAGCCCTCAACCGGGACAGGTGAATTACAATGAGCAGTTCTTC
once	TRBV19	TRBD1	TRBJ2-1	CASSMDRGAYNEQFF	TGTGCCAGTAGTATGGACAGGGGAGCCTACAATGAGCAGTTCTTC
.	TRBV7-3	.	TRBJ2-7	CASSRGGLTYEQYF	TGTGCCAGCAGCAGGGGGGGGCTAACCTACGAGCAGTACTTC
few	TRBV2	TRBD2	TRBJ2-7	CASSEGAGGWYEQYF	TGTGCCAGCAGTGAGGGAGCGGGGGGCTGGTACGAGCAGTACTTC
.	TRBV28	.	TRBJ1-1	CASRPGVGYTEAFF	TGTGCCAGCAGGCCAGGGGTGGGGTACACTGAAGCTTTCTTT
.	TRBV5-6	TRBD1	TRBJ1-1	CASSLGDRDFTEAFF	TGTGCCAGCAGCCTCGGGGACAGGGATTTTACTGAAGCTTTCTTT
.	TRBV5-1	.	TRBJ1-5	CASSPTGPGQPQHF	TGCGCCAGCAGCCCAACAGGGCCGGGTCAGCCCCAGCATTTT
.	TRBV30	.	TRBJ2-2	CAWALGSSGTGELFF	TGTGCCTGGGCCCTCGGGTCATCAGGGACCGGGGAGCTGTTTTTT
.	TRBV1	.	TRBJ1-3	CTSSDTKGATGNTIYF	TGCACCAGCAGCGACACGAAGGGGGCAACGGGAAACACCATATATTTT
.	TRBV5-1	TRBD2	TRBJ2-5	CASEGGGASGPQYF	TGCGCCAGTGAAGGCGGGGGGGCCTCCGGGCCCCAGTACTTC
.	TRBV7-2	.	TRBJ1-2	CASSPRTGLGYGYTF	TGTGCCAGCAGCCCTAGGACTGGGTTGGGCTATGGCTACACCTTC
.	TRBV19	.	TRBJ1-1	CASSIPGHKLGAFF	TGTGCCAGTAGTATACCGGGACACAAACTCGGAGCTTTCTTT
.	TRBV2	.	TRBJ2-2	CASSDVVQGWDTGELFF	TGTGCCAGCAGTGATGTCGTCCAGGGTTGGGACACCGGGGAGCTGTTTTTT
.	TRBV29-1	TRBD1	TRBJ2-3	CSADPGQGTDTQYF	TGCAGCGCCGACCCGGGACAGGGCACAGATACGCAGTATTTT